This is a list of T cell receptor beta chains from one sample in a study of tumor and adjacent non-tumor tissue in lung cancer. TCRdb called the multiplex PCR reads again in MiXCR, with one record for every CDR3 protein. This table holds 200,000 to 250,000 distinct CDR3 sequences, roughly 70% found once. Specimen: lung tumor tissue. The source is a man aged 55 to 70 with non-small cell lung cancer. CDR3s include the opening cysteine and the closing phenylalanine or tryptophan. D genes are given only for firm matches. Some rows have no size entry. The others give once, few or many, or a class for an expanded clone.

TRBJ2-1	NA	NA	TRBV6-1	TGTGCCAGCAGTGGGCAGGGAGCCTGGTCGGTGGAGCAGATCTTC	CASSGQGAWSVEQIF
TRBJ1-2	NA	NA	TRBV29-1	TGCAGCGTTGGACATGAGATCGATTATTACTATGGATACACCTTC	CSVGHEIDYYYGYTF
TRBJ2-1	NA	TRBD2	TRBV6-5	TGTGCCAACAGTATAGCGGGGGAGCGCAGTGAGCAGTTCTTC	CANSIAGERSEQFF
TRBJ2-7	NA	NA	TRBV4-3	TGCGCCAGCATCCAAGGGCAGAAAGACAATGAGCAGTACTTC	CASIQGQKDNEQYF
TRBJ2-7	NA	NA	TRBV14	TGTGCCAGCAGCCCAGATCTATCTTACGAGCAGTACTTC	CASSPDLSYEQYF
TRBJ1-3	NA	NA	TRBV7-9	TGTGCCAGCAGCTTAGAGAGGGGGTTCTCTGCAAACATCATATATTTT	CASSLERGFSANIIYF
TRBJ1-2	few	TRBD1	TRBV5-5	TGTGCCAGCAGCTTATTGACCAGGGGGGATGGCTACACCTTC	CASSLLTRGDGYTF
TRBJ1-5	NA	NA	TRBV6-1	TGTGCCCGCATGATTGACGTGGTCCAGCCCCAGCATTTT	CARMIDVVQPQHF
TRBJ1-1	NA	NA	TRBV7-9	TGTGCCAGCAGCTTATCGGACATGACGAACACTGAAGCTTTCTTT	CASSLSDMTNTEAFF
TRBJ2-7	once	NA	TRBV6-6	TGTGCCAGCAGCCAGGGCCTTATCCAAGAGCAGTACTTC	CASSQGLIQEQYF
TRBJ2-3	NA	NA	TRBV11-3	TGTGCCAGCAGCTTAGGGGAGCTTAAGGATACGCAGTATTTT	CASSLGELKDTQYF
TRBJ1-2	NA	NA	TRBV20-1	TGCAGTGCTATAGATCGGCCGCAAAACTATGGCTACACCTTC	CSAIDRPQNYGYTF